The 32 T cell receptor beta chains listed next were all sequenced from one sample in a study of cytomegalovirus exposure and HLA in healthy donors. PCR primers comprised 60 Vbeta and 13 Jbeta primers. Sequencing used immunoSEQ multiplex PCR; TCRdb keeps in-frame clones, though not all of them. The sample shows around 100,000 clones, around 73% of them seen only once. Input material: PBMCs. These receptors were collected from a man aged 35 to 55 in good health and CMV-seronegative.

The chain employs TRBV6-6 and TRBJ1-1, with 7 bases lining up with TRBD1. Germline-derived CDR1 and CDR2 are MNHNY and SVGAGI (reference sequence). V dropped 5 bases and J dropped 4; count of bases not matched to a gene: 1. The CDR3 consists of 12 residues. The CDR3 loop reads CASSPGGTEAFF. CDR3 nucleotides: TGTGCCAGCAGTCCAGGGGGCACTGAAGCTTTCTTT.

The chain links TRBV28 to TRBJ2-7; D might be TRBD1 (6 bases). Germline V CDR1 and CDR2: MDHEN, SYDVKM. V was clipped by 6 bases and J by 1 base, with 13 bases between them. The CDR3 covers 14 residues. The CDR3 here is CASRDLDSSYEQYF. DNA for the CDR3: TGTGCCAGCAGGGACCTGGACAGTTCCTACGAGCAGTACTTC.

This sequence joins TRBV28 and TRBJ1-1; D perhaps matches TRBD1 (5 bases). The germline V and J ends were trimmed by 6 bases and 1 base, with 12 bases remaining between them. CDR1 and CDR2 (germline): MDHEN, SYDVKM. The CDR3 contains 14 residues. The CDR3 region has the DNA TGTGCCAGCAGAAACCGACAGCGGAACACTGAAGCTTTCTTT. Translating gives CASRNRQRNTEAFF.

CDR3 sequence: CASSLGVGGGVETQYF. CDR3 in DNA: TGTGCCAGCAGCTTGGGAGTTGGGGGAGGGGTGGAGACCCAGTACTTC. V usage is TRBV5-4 and J usage is TRBJ2-5; 7 nucleotides line up with TRBD2. CDR3 size: 16 residues. The junction had 10 bases not matched to a gene; V was cut back by 0 bases and J by 5 bases. Germline CDR1 and CDR2: SGHNT and YYREEE (reference sequence).

This sequence joins TRBV6-1 and TRBJ1-3, with TRBD1 as a possible D gene (5 bases). Germline assignment: CDR1 MNHNS and CDR2 SASEGT. The CDR3 covers 17 residues. V lost 3 bases and J lost 0, with 15 bases in between. The CDR3 is CASSERLGAPSGNTIYF. In nucleotides, the CDR3 is TGTGCCAGCAGTGAGAGATTAGGGGCCCCCTCTGGAAACACCATATATTTT.

The chain recombines TRBV9 with TRBJ2-3; 7 nucleotides match TRBD2. The CDR3 length is 12 residues. After removal of 2 bases from V and 6 bases from J, the junction contained 0 bases not matched to a gene. The germline V gene has CDR1 SGDLS and CDR2 YYNGEE. CDR3 DNA sequence: TGTGCCAGCAGCGTGGGGGGGGATACGCAGTATTTT. Translating gives CASSVGGDTQYF.

CDR3 bases: TGTGCCAGCAGGCGCAAGGTAACAGGGTTTGATACGCAGTATTTT. This codes for CASRRKVTGFDTQYF. This chain connects TRBV6-5 to TRBJ2-3; D possibly corresponds to TRBD1 (6 bases). Germline values: CDR1 MNHEY, CDR2 SVGAGI. CDR3 size: 15 residues. V gave up 6 bases and J gave up 6 bases, with 19 bases separating them.

The genes are TRBV27 and TRBJ2-3; a possible D gene is TRBD2 (6 bases). Germline-derived CDR1 and CDR2 are MNHEY and SMNVEV (reference sequence). The CDR3 runs to 15 residues. The V end lost 6 bases, the J end lost 2 bases, and 15 bases lay between the germline ends. As DNA, the CDR3 is TGTGCCAGCAGCCCAGCTAGCGCCCCCACAGATACGCAGTATTTT. Protein product: CASSPASAPTDTQYF.

The chain's CDR3 is CASSPFGTGELFF. CDR3 nucleotides: TGTGCCAGCAGCCCATTCGGGACCGGGGAGCTGTTTTTT. The chain joins TRBV7-3 to TRBJ2-2; no reliable D call. The V and J ends lost 5 bases and 5 bases respectively, with 9 bases between them. The CDR3 covers 13 residues. From germline, CDR1 is SGHTA and CDR2 FQGTGA.

The chain links TRBV25-1 to TRBJ2-7, with no clear D. The CDR3 spans 14 residues. Per the germline V gene, CDR1 is MGHDK and CDR2 is SYGVNS. Trimming shortened V by 1 base and J by 3 bases, and 10 bases separated the two germline ends. The chain's CDR3 is CASSEWADDYEQYF. The DNA for the CDR3 is TGTGCCAGCAGTGAATGGGCCGACGACTACGAGCAGTACTTC.

Remarks on this clone: The sample contains more than one DNA sequence encoding this CDR3. The rearrangement uses TRBV2 and TRBJ2-7; tentatively, D is TRBD1 (7 bases). This CDR3 has 14 residues. In germline, CDR1 is SNHLY, CDR2 FYNNEI. Trimming pared 3 bases from V and 2 bases from J, leaving 11 bases between. Here the CDR3 DNA reads TGTGCCAGCAGTGACCAGGGGGGCACCTACGAGCAGTACTTC. It yields the protein CASSDQGGTYEQYF.

The chain has TRBV7-3 and TRBJ1-1; D remains ambiguous. This CDR3 region has 15 residues. V shed 2 bases and J shed 0 bases, with 10 bases lying between them. The V gene's germline CDR1 is SGHTA and CDR2 FQGTGA. The CDR3 bases are TGTGCCAGCAGCTTAGGCGGCCGGATGAACACTGAAGCTTTCTTT. Translated: CASSLGGRMNTEAFF.

The chain couples TRBV5-1 to TRBJ1-5; TRBD1 matches at 7 bases. The CDR3 has 15 amino acids. The trim removed 0 bases at V and 2 bases at J, leaving 2 bases unmatched. Germline V gives CDR1 SGHRS, CDR2 YFSETQ. The CDR3 is CASSLGQGGNQPQHF. CDR3 coding DNA: TGCGCCAGCAGCTTGGGACAGGGAGGCAATCAGCCCCAGCATTTT.

The V call is TRBV7-9, the J call TRBJ1-5; 8 positions match TRBD1. The CDR3 contains 15 residues. The J segment lost 1 base and the V segment lost 5 bases, leaving 4 bases of the junction unmatched. Germline CDR1 and CDR2: SEHNR and FQNEAQ (reference sequence). CDR3: CASSARGLSNQPQHF. CDR3 in DNA: TGTGCCAGCAGCGCCAGGGGGCTCAGCAATCAGCCCCAGCATTTT.

The V call is TRBV7-6, the J call TRBJ2-1; 13 positions match TRBD2. Germline V lookup: CDR1 SGHVS, CDR2 FNYEAQ. The CDR3 has 19 residues. V shed 5 bases, J shed 9 bases, and the junction held 19 bases outside the gene matches. The CDR3 DNA reads TGTGCCAGCAGCCCGTCCCCACTAACTAGCGGGGGGGCGCGGGGTGAGCAGTTCTTC. It specifies CASSPSPLTSGGARGEQFF.

This clone came up once. J is TRBJ2-7 and V is TRBV5-6; 8 bases line up with TRBD1. The CDR3 runs 14 residues. The germline V gene has CDR1 SGHDT and CDR2 YYEEEE. V shed 0 bases and J 2 bases; nucleotides not matched to a gene: 1. CDR3 in amino acids: CASSLGDRTYEQYF. Here the CDR3 DNA reads TGTGCCAGCAGCTTGGGGGACAGGACCTACGAGCAGTACTTC.

This chain connects TRBV9 to TRBJ2-7; 8 nucleotides agree with TRBD1. Germline assignment: CDR1 SGDLS and CDR2 YYNGEE. CDR3 size: 15 residues. The V and J ends lost 0 bases and 2 bases, in that order; junction bases with no gene match: 4. CDR3 coding DNA: TGTGCCAGCAGCGTAGGCGGGACAGGAACCTACGAGCAGTACTTC. It is translated as CASSVGGTGTYEQYF.

The J gene is TRBJ2-5, the V gene TRBV7-2; D is perhaps TRBD2 (6 bases). This CDR3 is built from 15 residues. The V gene lost 5 bases and the J gene lost 5 bases, with 18 bases spanning the gap. Germline lookup yields CDR1 SGHTA and CDR2 FQGNSA. The CDR3 here is CASSQGPGRRETQYF. CDR3 bases: TGTGCCAGCAGCCAAGGGCCGGGGAGGCGCGAGACCCAGTACTTC. Full variable domain (missing parts from reference TRBV7-2 and TRBJ2-5): GAGVSQSPSNKVTEKGKDVELRCDPISGHTALYWYRQSLGQGLEFLIYFQGNSAPDKSGLPSDRFSAERTGGSVSTLTIQRTQQEDSAVYLCASSQGPGRRETQYFGPGTRLLVL.

This chain connects TRBV29-1 to TRBJ1-1; TRBD1 is a possible D gene (6 bases). Germline V gene lookup returns CDR1 SQVTM and CDR2 ANQGSEA. The V end was cut by 5 bases, the J end by 10 bases, with 20 bases between. The CDR3 runs to 13 residues. The DNA for the CDR3 is TGCAGCGTTTCCTCAGGGGCGGATTCAACAGCTTTCTTT. Protein sequence: CSVSSGADSTAFF.

This clone was found a few times. The chain carries TRBV7-8 and TRBJ2-7; D remains ambiguous. The CDR3 is 14 amino acids. The germline CDR1 and CDR2 sequences are SGHVS and FQNEAQ. Trimming removed 3 bases from V and 0 bases from J, with 9 bases in between. The CDR3 DNA reads as TGTGCCAGCAGCTTCCTGTCCAGCTCCTACGAGCAGTACTTC. Amino acid sequence: CASSFLSSSYEQYF.

V is TRBV4-1 and J is TRBJ2-2; 9 bases map to TRBD2. The V gene end was trimmed by 2 bases and the J gene end by 3 bases; junction bases not matched to a gene: 7. Germline values: CDR1 MGHRA, CDR2 YSYEKL. CDR3 size: 17 residues. CDR3 nucleotide sequence: TGCGCCAGCAGCCAACCCTTAGCGGGGGTTGACACCGGGGAGCTGTTTTTT. Amino acid sequence: CASSQPLAGVDTGELFF.

A single count supports this clone. V and J are TRBV7-3 and TRBJ2-1; D is possibly TRBD2 (5 bases). This CDR3 contains 13 residues. Germline assignment: CDR1 SGHTA and CDR2 FQGTGA. Trimming stripped 3 bases from V and 8 bases from J, with 11 bases between. The CDR3 reads CASSLSSSHEQFF. DNA of the CDR3: TGTGCCAGCAGCTTGTCTAGCAGCCATGAGCAGTTCTTC. The full variable domain, completed using reference TRBV7-3 and TRBJ2-1, is GAGVSQTPSNKVTEKGKYVELRCDPISGHTALYWYRQSLGQGPEFLIYFQGTGAADDSGLPNDRFFAVRPEGSVSTLKIQRTERGDSAVYLCASSLSSSHEQFFGPGTRLTVL.

The rearrangement joins TRBV4-2 to TRBJ1-2; D is unclear. V gave up 0 bases and J gave up 4 bases, with 12 bases separating them. Germline values: CDR1 LGHNA, CDR2 YNFKEQ. CDR3 length equals 15 residues. The CDR3: CASSQDGTELYGYTF. For the CDR3, the DNA is TGTGCCAGCAGCCAAGATGGAACAGAACTCTATGGCTACACCTTC.

This chain uses TRBV7-8 with TRBJ1-2; unclear D gene. V was pared by 1 base and J by 2 bases, with 11 bases between. The germline V gene has CDR1 SGHVS and CDR2 FQNEAQ. This CDR3 contains 15 residues. CDR3 protein: CASSLVYMRNYGYTF. The CDR3 region has the DNA TGTGCCAGCAGCTTAGTTTATATGCGGAACTATGGCTACACCTTC.

The chain recombines TRBV7-6 with TRBJ1-1; D call uncertain. Germline assignment: CDR1 SGHVS and CDR2 FNYEAQ. The V gene lost 4 bases and the J gene lost 0 bases, with 9 bases spanning the gap. The CDR3 contains 14 residues. Here the CDR3 DNA reads TGTGCCAGCAGCTCCCAAAACATGAACACTGAAGCTTTCTTT. Its protein product is CASSSQNMNTEAFF.

This clone was observed a few times. The DNA of the CDR3 is TGTGCCAGCAGCTTGGCCGGGTCCTACCCTGAAGCTTTCTTT. It translates to CASSLAGSYPEAFF. The rearrangement uses TRBV5-8 and TRBJ1-1; D is unresolved. CDR3 length: 14 amino acids. Germline CDR1 and CDR2: SGHTS and YDEGEE. The V gene lost 0 bases and the J gene lost 6 bases, with 12 bases spanning the gap.

This clone occurred once. The chain joins TRBV7-9 to TRBJ2-7, with D possibly matching TRBD2 (6 bases). Between the trimmed V and J ends, which lost 5 bases and 0 bases, there was a span of 14 bases. Germline loops: CDR1 SEHNR, CDR2 FQNEAQ (reference sequence). CDR3 length: 15 residues. The CDR3 loop is CASSAAGSYSYEQYF. The CDR3 DNA is TGTGCCAGCAGCGCGGCGGGGTCGTACTCCTACGAGCAGTACTTC.

CDR3 bases: TGTGCCAGCATGCGGACAGGGGAAGGCGAGCAGTACTTC. Its protein product is CASMRTGEGEQYF. The chain uses TRBV6-5 and TRBJ2-7; TRBD1 aligns across 9 bases. The CDR3 is 13 amino acids. V trimming: 7 bases; J trimming: 6 bases; junction bases outside the gene matches: 7. The germline gives CDR1 MNHEY, CDR2 SVGAGI.

This clone was observed a handful of times. The V and J genes are TRBV2 and TRBJ1-1; 8 bases map to TRBD1. The CDR3 contains 13 residues. Germline V gene lookup returns CDR1 SNHLY and CDR2 FYNNEI. J lost 1 base, V lost 6 bases, and 1 base had no gene match. In DNA, the CDR3 is TGTGCCAGCAGGGACAGGGCGAACACTGAAGCTTTCTTT. Its translation: CASRDRANTEAFF.

This clone has just a few counts. The chain is built from TRBV9 and TRBJ2-1; D uncertain. This CDR3 has 14 amino acids. V gave up 0 bases and J gave up 1 base, with 5 bases separating them. The germline V gene encodes CDR1 SGDLS and CDR2 YYNGEE. CDR3 bases: TGTGCCAGCAGCGTAGATCTTTCCTACAATGAGCAGTTCTTC. This codes for CASSVDLSYNEQFF.

The chain joins TRBV5-1 to TRBJ2-3, with a tentative D call TRBD1 (6 bases). V was trimmed by 5 bases and J by 1 base, leaving 11 bases between them. Germline CDR1 SGHRS, CDR2 YFSETQ. The CDR3 has 14 residues. The CDR3 nucleotides are TGCGCCAGCAGTGGACAGTCTGGCACAGATACGCAGTATTTT. Protein sequence: CASSGQSGTDTQYF.

CDR3 sequence: CASSRGNNEQFF. The CDR3 region has the DNA TGTGCCAGCAGCCGAGGTAACAATGAGCAGTTCTTC. This rearrangement joins TRBV7-9 to TRBJ2-1; D is undetermined. The V end lost 5 bases, the J end lost 5 bases, and 7 bases lay between the germline ends. The CDR3 length is 12 residues. Per germline, CDR1 SEHNR and CDR2 FQNEAQ (reference sequence).